Here is one T cell receptor beta chain with its context. 60 Vbeta and 13 Jbeta primers were used in PCR. Profiled with immunoSEQ multiplex PCR; TCRdb holds only in-frame clones, not every one. The table records over 110,000 clones, 82% of them present only once. The CDR3 runs to 13 residues. CDR1 and CDR2 from the germline V gene are SGHVS and FQNEAQ. V lost 1 base and J lost 7, with 11 bases in between. These data are taken from a study of cytomegalovirus exposure and HLA in healthy donors. Sequencing was done on a sample of PBMCs. The clonotype originates from a male donor in good health and CMV-seronegative. V is TRBV7-8 and J is TRBJ2-7; tentatively, D is TRBD2 (5 bases). Here the CDR3 DNA reads TGTGCCAGCAGCTTAGGCGAGGGCGTTGAGCAGTACTTC. Translated, it gives CASSLGEGVEQYF.